This record concerns one T cell receptor (beta chain) sequence. Its antigen is currently not known. No much larger clonotype is one base removed from it; base qualities were not supplied. Deletion took 3 bases off V and 6 bases off J, with a span of 18 bases between the germline ends. CDR1 and CDR2 were assigned from the germline V gene as SGHAT and FQNNGV. The CDR3 contains 16 residues, cysteine and phenylalanine counted. The retained sequence is limited to the CDR3, 48 bases, with the frame set at the first base. In the prospective study, participants were roughly 18 to 90 years old, resided in under 30 geographic areas of the United States, and were enrolled through a virtual design. To assign participants to cohorts, the prospective study relied on clinical history that participants themselves reported in a screening survey and a study questionnaire. Recovered participants in ImmuneRACE Cohort 3 were defined as having two consecutive negative NP/OP PCR tests, clearance from a healthcare professional, or resolution of symptoms. Each participant in the prospective study had whole blood, serum and a nasopharyngeal or oropharyngeal swab collected by mobile phlebotomists. Over a roughly 2-month period, participants in the prospective study had the option of providing additional blood draws and questionnaires. Prospective study blood samples were shipped either frozen or at room temperature before DNA extraction.

The data belong to a study of blood T cell repertoires in COVID-19 (dated by TCRdb to the early 2020s). In terms of the full investigation: Samples covering the acute and convalescent phases of COVID-19 were provided by collaborators in the United States, Italy and Spain. The material from the prospective study consisted of cDNA or gDNA derived from T cells, B-cell-depleted T cells, or PBMCs. The dataset comprised deeply sampled blood TCRbeta repertoires from subjects exposed to, actively infected with, or recovered from COVID-19. The repertoires were released in a freely available public database intended as a resource for research on the immune response to SARS-CoV-2. Samples were obtained from the ongoing ImmuneRACE study (first 160 participants) and from some 1,200 subjects provided by 6 global collaborators. A de-identified subject ID, COVID-19 status, age in years and sex were almost always included in the sample metadata. Where available, HLA class I and class II types were taken from metadata supplied by the sample provider and were not determined by assay-based typing.

TCRbeta CDR3 regions were amplified from genomic DNA by means of the immunoSEQ Assay, a bias-controlled multiplex PCR. The authors' pipeline ran thus. Within the assay, amplification of reference gene primers was used to estimate how many nucleated cells each sample contained. Sequence reads were collapsed and filtered to measure the absolute abundance of every unique TCRbeta CDR3 rearrangement. Productive Simpson clonality was computed per sample as the square root of Simpson's diversity index over productive rearrangements. The clones in this table, taken by TCRdb from immuneACCESS, are in-frame only. Not every clone is retained; where verified, under half of the shortfall comes from an unresolved V gene, and the cause of the rest is unknown. V, J and clone size reflect that table, while D and trimming were determined from the DNA. Across this sample there are 300,000 or so clones, with 80% to 95% seen only once. Of the sample, around 1.1% is held by the ten largest clones.

The investigation overall reported the following: The quantity of clinical and demographic metadata differed by source and by participant and was supplied without curation.

The TCR was taken from a woman aged 25 to 39 who had recovered from COVID-19. The chain is made from TRBV11-2 and TRBJ2-1; D gene: possibly TRBD1, on 6 matching bases. The sequencing input was PBMCs or T cells enriched from blood (not recorded which). The CDR3: CASSFRHTGSGNEQFF. At the DNA level, the sequence is TGTGCCAGCAGCTTCCGCCACACAGGGTCGGGCAATGAGCAGTTCTTC. With the rest looked up from the reference TRBV11-2 and TRBJ2-1 genes rather than sequenced, the full variable domain is EAGVAQSPRYKIIEKRQSVAFWCNPISGHATLYWYQQILGQGPKLLIQFQNNGVVDDSQLPKDRFSAERLKGVDSTLKIQPAKLEDSAVYLCASSFRHTGSGNEQFFGPGTRLTVL.